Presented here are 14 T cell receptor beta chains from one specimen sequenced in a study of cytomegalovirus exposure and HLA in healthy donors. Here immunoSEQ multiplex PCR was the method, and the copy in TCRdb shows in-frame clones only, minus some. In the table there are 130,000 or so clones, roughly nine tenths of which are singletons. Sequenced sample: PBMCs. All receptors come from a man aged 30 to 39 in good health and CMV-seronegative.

The CDR3 region has the DNA TGCGCCAGCAGCCTAACCCGGGACACGGTCTACGAGCAGTACTTC. This codes for CASSLTRDTVYEQYF. The V and J genes are TRBV4-1 and TRBJ2-7, with a tentative D call TRBD1 (6 bases). The CDR3 covers 15 residues. Germline CDR1 MGHRA, CDR2 YSYEKL. V dropped 4 bases and J dropped 3 bases, with 16 bases sitting between them.

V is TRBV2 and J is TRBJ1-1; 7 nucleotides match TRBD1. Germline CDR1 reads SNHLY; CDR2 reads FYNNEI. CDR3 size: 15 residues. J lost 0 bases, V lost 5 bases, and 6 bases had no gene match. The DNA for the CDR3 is TGTGCCAGCAGTCAGATGGGACAGATGAACACTGAAGCTTTCTTT. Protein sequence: CASSQMGQMNTEAFF.

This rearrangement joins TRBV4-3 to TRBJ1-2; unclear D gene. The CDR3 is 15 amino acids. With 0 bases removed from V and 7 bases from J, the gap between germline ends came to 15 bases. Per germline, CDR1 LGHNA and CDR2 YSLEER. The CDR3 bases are TGCGCCAGCAGCCAAGAAACTCCCCATTTTACTGGCTACACCTTC. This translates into CASSQETPHFTGYTF.

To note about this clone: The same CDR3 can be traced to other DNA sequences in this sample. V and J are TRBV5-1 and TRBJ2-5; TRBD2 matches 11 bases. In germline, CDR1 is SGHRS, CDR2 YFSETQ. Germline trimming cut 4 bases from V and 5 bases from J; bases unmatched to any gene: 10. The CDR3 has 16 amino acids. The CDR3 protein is CASSPGLAGPRETQYF. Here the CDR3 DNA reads TGCGCCAGCAGCCCCGGACTAGCGGGCCCCCGTGAGACCCAGTACTTC.

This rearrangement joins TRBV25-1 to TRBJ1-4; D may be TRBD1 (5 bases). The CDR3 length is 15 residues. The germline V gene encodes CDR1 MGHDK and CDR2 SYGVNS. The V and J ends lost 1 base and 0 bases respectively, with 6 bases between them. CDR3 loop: CASSESGTTNEKLFF. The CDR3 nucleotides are TGTGCCAGCAGTGAATCAGGGACAACTAATGAAAAACTGTTTTTT.

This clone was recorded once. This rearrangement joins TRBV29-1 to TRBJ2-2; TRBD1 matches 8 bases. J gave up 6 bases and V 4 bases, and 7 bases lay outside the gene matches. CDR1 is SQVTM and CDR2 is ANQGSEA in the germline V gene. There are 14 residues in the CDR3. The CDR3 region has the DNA TGCAGCGTTGCCGGACAGGGAGGTTCCGGGGAGCTGTTTTTT. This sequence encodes CSVAGQGGSGELFF.

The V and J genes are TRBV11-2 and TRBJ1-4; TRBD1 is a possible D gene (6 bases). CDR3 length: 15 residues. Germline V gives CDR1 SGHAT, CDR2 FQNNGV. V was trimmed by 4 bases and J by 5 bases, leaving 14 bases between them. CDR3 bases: TGTGCCAGCAGCTCCCCAGGGGACCAAAATGAAAAACTGTTTTTT. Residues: CASSSPGDQNEKLFF.

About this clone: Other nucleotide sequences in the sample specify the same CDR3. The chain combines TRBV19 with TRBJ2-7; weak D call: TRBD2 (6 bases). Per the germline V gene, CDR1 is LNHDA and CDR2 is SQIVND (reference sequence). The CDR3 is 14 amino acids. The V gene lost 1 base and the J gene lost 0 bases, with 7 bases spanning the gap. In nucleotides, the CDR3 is TGTGCCAGTAGTATAGTCGGGAGCTCCTACGAGCAGTACTTC. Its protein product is CASSIVGSSYEQYF.

The CDR3 protein is CSVEGAGANYEQYF. The CDR3 DNA follows: TGCAGCGTTGAGGGGGCGGGGGCCAACTACGAGCAGTACTTC. The genes are TRBV29-1 and TRBJ2-7; perhaps TRBD2 as D (7 bases). Trimming stripped 3 bases from V and 3 bases from J, with 15 bases between. This CDR3 has 14 amino acids. Looked up from germline, CDR1 is SQVTM and CDR2 is ANQGSEA.

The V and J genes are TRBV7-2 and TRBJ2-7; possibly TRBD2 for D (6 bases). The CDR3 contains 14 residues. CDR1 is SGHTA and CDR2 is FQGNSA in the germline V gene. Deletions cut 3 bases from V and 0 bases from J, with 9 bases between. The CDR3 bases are TGTGCCAGCAGCTTCCGGGGGAGCTCCTACGAGCAGTACTTC. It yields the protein CASSFRGSSYEQYF.

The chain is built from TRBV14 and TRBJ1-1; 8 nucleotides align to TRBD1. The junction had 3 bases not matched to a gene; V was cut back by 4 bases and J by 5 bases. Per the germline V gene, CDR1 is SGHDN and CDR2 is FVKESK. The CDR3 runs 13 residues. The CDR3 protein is CASSPRTGTEAFF. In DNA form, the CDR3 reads TGTGCCAGCAGCCCTCGGACAGGGACTGAAGCTTTCTTT.

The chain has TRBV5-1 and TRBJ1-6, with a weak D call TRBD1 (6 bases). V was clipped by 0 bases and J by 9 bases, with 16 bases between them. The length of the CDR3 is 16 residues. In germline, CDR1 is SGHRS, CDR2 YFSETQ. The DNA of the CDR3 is TGCGCCAGCAGCTTGGCCCAACAGGGCCCAATTTCACCCCTCCACTTT. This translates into CASSLAQQGPISPLHF.

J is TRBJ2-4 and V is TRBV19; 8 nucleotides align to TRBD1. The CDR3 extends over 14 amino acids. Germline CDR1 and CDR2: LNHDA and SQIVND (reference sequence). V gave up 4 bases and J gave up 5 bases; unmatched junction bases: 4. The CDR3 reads CASSTQGAQNIQYF. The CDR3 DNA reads TGTGCCAGTAGTACCCAGGGGGCACAAAACATTCAGTACTTC. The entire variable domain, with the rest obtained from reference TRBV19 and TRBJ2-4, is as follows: DGGITQSPKYLFRKEGQNVTLSCEQNLNHDAMYWYRQDPGQGLRLIYYSQIVNDFQKGDIAEGYSVSREKKESFPLTVTSAQKNPTAFYLCASSTQGAQNIQYFGAGTRLSVL.

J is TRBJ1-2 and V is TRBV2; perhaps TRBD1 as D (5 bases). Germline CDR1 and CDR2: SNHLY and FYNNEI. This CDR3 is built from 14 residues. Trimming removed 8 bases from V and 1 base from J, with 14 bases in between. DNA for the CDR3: TGTGCCAGCGCCCCAGGGACTTTTAACTATGGCTACACCTTC. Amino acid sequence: CASAPGTFNYGYTF.